The present entry profiles one T cell receptor beta chain with its context. Its antigen remains unidentified. This record comes from a study of shared clonotypes between healthy human individuals. In the study overall: CD4 naive and CD4 memory each took three plates per donor, while CD8 naive took two and CD8 memory one.

Trimming cost V 0 bases and J 5 bases, with 16 bases left between them. Germline values: CDR1 KGHSH, CDR2 LQKENI. This CDR3 has 16 residues. Source study methods: Filtering differed for immunoSEQ, which gave only junction sequences without quality scores. Repertoires were generated with immunoSEQ multiplex PCR, while TCRdb's copy carries only in-frame clones and drops some. V and J calls and clone size follow that table, whereas D and trimming were derived from the DNA. Of 2 million to 2.5 million clones listed, just under 95% were seen once; the top ten hold more than 0.35%. Study-level findings and limits: Investigators expected sequencing depth to affect clonotype sharing among donors.

Investigators divided CD4+ cells into CD45RA+ naive and CD45RA-negative memory subsets. The specimen sequenced was naive CD4+ T cells from PBMCs. The subset denotes: CD45RA+ positively selected. The chain is built from TRBV18 and TRBJ2-5; tentative D call: TRBD1 (5 bases). The source of this sequence is a man aged 18 to 35 in good health. Some clones in this sample may be carry-over from other donors' samples. The CDR3 sequence is CASSPPGQLTVETQYF. Here the CDR3 DNA reads TGTGCCAGCTCACCACCGGGGCAACTTACCGTGGAGACCCAGTACTTC.